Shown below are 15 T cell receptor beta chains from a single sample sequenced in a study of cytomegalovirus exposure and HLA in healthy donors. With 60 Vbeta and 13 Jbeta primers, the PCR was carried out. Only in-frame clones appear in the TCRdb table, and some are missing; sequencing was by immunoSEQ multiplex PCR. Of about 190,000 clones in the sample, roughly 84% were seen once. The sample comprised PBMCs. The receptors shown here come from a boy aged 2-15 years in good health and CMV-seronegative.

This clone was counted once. Here the CDR3 reads CASSRGGGDPYEQYF. DNA of the CDR3: TGTGCCAGCAGCCGGGGAGGCGGAGACCCCTACGAGCAGTACTTC. The V and J genes are TRBV5-4 and TRBJ2-5; D is possibly TRBD2 (6 bases). The J call may be wrong; the DNA end is better matched by TRBJ2-7. The CDR3 is 15 amino acids. Germline CDR1 reads SGHNT; CDR2 reads YYREEE (reference sequence).

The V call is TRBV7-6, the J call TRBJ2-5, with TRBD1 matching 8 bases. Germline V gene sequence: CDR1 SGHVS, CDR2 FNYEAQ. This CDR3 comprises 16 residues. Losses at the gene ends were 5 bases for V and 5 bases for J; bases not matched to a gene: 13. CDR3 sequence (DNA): TGTGCCAGCAGCCCCACGTGGGGCAGGGGGCAGGAGACCCAGTACTTC. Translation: CASSPTWGRGQETQYF. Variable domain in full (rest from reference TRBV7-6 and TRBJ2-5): GAGVSQSPRYKVTKRGQDVALRCDPISGHVSLYWYRQALGQGPEFLTYFNYEAQQDKSGLPNDRFSAERPEGSISTLTIQRTEQRDSAMYRCASSPTWGRGQETQYFGPGTRLLVL.

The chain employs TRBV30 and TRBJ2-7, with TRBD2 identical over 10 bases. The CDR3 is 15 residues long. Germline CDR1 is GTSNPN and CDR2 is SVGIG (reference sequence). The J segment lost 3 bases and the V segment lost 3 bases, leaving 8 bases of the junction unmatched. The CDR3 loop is CAWREGLAPLYEQYF. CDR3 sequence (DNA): TGTGCCTGGAGGGAGGGACTAGCGCCTCTCTACGAGCAGTACTTC. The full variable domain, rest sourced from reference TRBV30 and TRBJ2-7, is SQTIHQWPATLVQPVGSPLSLECTVEGTSNPNLYWYRQAAGRGLQLLFYSVGIGQISSEVPQNLSASRPQDRQFILSSKKLLLSDSGFYLCAWREGLAPLYEQYFGPGTRLTVT.

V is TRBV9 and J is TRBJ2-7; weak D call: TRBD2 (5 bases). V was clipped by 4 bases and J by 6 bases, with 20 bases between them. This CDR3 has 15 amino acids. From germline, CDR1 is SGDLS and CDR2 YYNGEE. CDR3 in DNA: TGTGCCAGCAGCCCCCGAGTCGGGGTTTTTCTCGAGCAGTACGTC. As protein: CASSPRVGVFLEQYV.

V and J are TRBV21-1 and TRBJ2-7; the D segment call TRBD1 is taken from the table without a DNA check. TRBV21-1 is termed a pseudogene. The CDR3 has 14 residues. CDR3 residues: CASSNWDRTYEQYF. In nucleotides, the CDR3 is TGTGCCAGCAGCAACTGGGACAGGACCTACGAGCAGTACTTC.

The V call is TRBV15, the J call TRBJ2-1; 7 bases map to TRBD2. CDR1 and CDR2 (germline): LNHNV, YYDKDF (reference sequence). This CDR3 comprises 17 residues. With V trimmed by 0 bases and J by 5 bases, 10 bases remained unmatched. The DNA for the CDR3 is TGTGCCACCAGCAGAGACTCAGCTAGCGGAGTAAACAATGAGCAGTTCTTC. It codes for CATSRDSASGVNNEQFF. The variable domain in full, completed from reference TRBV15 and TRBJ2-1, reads DAMVIQNPRYQVTQFGKPVTLSCSQTLNHNVMYWYQQKSSQAPKLLFHYYDKDFNNEADTPDNFQSRRPNTSFCFLDIRSPGLGDTAMYLCATSRDSASGVNNEQFFGPGTRLTVL.

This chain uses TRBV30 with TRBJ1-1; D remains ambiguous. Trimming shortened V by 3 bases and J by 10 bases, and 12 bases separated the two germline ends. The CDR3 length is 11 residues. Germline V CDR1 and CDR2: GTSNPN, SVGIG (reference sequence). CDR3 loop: CAWSLNTAAFF. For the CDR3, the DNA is TGTGCCTGGAGCCTGAACACCGCAGCTTTCTTT.

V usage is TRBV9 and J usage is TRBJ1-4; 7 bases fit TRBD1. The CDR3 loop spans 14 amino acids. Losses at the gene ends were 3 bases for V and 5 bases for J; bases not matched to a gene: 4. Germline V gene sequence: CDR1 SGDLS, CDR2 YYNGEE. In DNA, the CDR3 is TGTGCCAGCAGCGCAGGGGGAGGCAATGAAAAACTGTTTTTT. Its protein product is CASSAGGGNEKLFF. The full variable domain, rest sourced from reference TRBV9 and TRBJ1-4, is DSGVTQTPKHLITATGQRVTLRCSPRSGDLSVYWYQQSLDQGLQFLIQYYNGEERAKGNILERFSAQQFPDLHSELNLSSLELGDSALYFCASSAGGGNEKLFFGSGTQLSVL.

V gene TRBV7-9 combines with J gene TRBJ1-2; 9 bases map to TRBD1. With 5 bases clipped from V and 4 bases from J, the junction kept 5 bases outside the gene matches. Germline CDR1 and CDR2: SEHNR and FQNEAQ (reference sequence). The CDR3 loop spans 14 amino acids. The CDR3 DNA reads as TGTGCCAGCAGCCCGACAGGGGGAGTCTATGGCTACACCTTC. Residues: CASSPTGGVYGYTF.

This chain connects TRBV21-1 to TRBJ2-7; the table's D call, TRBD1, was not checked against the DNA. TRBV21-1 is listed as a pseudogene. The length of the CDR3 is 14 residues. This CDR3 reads CASSNPADSYEQYV. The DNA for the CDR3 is TGTGCCAGCAGCAATCCTGCCGACAGCTACGAGCAGTACGTC.

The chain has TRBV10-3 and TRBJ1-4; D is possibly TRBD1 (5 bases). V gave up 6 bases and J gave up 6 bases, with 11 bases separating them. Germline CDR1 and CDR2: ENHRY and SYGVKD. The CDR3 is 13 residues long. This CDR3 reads CAIRAVRDEKLFF. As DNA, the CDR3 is TGTGCCATCAGAGCCGTCAGGGATGAAAAACTGTTTTTT.

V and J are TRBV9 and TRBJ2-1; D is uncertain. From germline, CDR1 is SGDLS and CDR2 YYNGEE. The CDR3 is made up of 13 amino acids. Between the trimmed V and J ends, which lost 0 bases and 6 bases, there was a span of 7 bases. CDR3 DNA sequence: TGTGCCAGCAGCGTAGAGAACAGCAATGAGCAGTTCTTC. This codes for CASSVENSNEQFF.

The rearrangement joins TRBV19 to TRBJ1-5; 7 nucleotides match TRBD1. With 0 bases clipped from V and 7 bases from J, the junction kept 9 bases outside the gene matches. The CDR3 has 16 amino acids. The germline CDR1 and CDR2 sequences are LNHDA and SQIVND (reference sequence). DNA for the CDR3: TGTGCCAGTAGTATAGAGGGCGGGGCAGGGGGACAGCCCCAGCATTTT. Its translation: CASSIEGGAGGQPQHF. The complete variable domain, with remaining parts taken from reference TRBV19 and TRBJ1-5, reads DGGITQSPKYLFRKEGQNVTLSCEQNLNHDAMYWYRQDPGQGLRLIYYSQIVNDFQKGDIAEGYSVSREKKESFPLTVTSAQKNPTAFYLCASSIEGGAGGQPQHFGDGTRLSIL.

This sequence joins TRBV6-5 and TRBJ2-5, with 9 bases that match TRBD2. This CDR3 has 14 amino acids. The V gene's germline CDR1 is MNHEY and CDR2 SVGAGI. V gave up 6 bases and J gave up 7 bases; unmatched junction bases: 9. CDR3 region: CASRPGTSSGTQYF. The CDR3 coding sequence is TGTGCCAGCAGGCCCGGGACTAGCAGTGGGACCCAGTACTTC.

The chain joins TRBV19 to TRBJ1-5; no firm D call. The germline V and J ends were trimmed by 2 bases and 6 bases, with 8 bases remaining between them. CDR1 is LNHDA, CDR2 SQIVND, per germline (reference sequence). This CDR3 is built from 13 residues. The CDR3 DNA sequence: TGTGCCAGTAGTATAAGTCAGTTTCAGCCCCAGCATTTT. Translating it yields CASSISQFQPQHF.